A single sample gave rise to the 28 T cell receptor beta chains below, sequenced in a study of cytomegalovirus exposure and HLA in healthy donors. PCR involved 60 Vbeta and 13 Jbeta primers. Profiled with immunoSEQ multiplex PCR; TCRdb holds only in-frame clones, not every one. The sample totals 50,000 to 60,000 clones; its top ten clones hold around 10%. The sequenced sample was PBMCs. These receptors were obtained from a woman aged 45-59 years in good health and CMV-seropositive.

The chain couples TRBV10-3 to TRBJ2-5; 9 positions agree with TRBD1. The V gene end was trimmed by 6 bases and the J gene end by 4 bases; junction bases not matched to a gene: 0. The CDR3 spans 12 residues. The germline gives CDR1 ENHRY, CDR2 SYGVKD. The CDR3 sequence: CAIRGQGETQYF. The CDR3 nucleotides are TGTGCCATCAGGGGACAGGGAGAGACCCAGTACTTC.

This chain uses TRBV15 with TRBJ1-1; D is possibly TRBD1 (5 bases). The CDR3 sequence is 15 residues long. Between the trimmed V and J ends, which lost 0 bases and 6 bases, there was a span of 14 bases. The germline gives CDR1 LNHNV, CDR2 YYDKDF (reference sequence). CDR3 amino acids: CATSRERTGFSEAFF. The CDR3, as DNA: TGTGCCACCAGCAGAGAGAGAACAGGCTTTTCTGAAGCTTTCTTT.

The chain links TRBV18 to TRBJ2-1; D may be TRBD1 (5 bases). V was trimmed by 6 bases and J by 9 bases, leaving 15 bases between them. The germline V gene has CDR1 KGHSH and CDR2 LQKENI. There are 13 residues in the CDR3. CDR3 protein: CASSIKTQGEQFF. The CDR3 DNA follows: TGTGCCAGCTCTATAAAAACCCAGGGTGAGCAGTTCTTC.

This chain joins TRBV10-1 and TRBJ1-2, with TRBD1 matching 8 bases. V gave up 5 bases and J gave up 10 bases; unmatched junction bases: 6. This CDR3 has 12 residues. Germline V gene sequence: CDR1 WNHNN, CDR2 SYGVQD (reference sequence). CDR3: CASSMDRVDYTF. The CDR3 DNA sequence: TGCGCCAGCAGTATGGACAGGGTCGACTACACCTTC.

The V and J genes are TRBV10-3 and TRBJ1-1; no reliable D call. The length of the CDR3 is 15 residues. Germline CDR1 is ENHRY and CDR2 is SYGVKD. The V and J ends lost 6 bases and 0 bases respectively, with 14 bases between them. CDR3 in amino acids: CAISRLDTLNTEAFF. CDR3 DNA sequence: TGTGCCATCAGCCGCCTTGACACGCTGAACACTGAAGCTTTCTTT.

The CDR3 DNA is TGCGCCAGCAGCCAAGATGACCGGGCTGGGGCCAACGTCCTGACTTTC. Translation: CASSQDDRAGANVLTF. This chain links TRBV4-1 with TRBJ2-6; D unclear. The CDR3 covers 16 residues. The germline CDR1 and CDR2 sequences are MGHRA and YSYEKL. The germline V and J ends were trimmed by 0 bases and 2 bases, with 8 bases remaining between them.

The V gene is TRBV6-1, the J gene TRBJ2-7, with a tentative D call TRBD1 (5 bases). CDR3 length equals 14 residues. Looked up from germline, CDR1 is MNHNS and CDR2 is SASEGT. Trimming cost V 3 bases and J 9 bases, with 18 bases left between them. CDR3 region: CASSERPGRAWQYF. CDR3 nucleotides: TGTGCCAGCAGTGAGCGACCGGGCAGGGCGTGGCAGTACTTC.

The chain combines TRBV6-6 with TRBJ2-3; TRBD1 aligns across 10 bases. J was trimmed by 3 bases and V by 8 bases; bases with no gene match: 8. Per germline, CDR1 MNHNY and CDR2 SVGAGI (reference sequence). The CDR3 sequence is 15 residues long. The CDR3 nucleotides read TGTGCCAGCTCTGGGACAGGGGCAGTTACAGATACGCAGTATTTT. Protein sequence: CASSGTGAVTDTQYF.

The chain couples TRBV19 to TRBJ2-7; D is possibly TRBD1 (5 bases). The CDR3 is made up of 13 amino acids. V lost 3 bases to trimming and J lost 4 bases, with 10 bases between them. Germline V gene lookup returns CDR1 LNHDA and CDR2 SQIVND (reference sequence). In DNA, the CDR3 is TGTGCCAGTAGTATGGTAGGGGAATACGAGCAGTACTTC. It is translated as CASSMVGEYEQYF.

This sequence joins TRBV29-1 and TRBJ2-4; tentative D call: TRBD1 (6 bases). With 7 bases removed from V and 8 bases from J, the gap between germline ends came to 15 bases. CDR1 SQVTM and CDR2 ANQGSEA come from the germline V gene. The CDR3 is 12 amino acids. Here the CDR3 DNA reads TGCAGCGCGGGCCAGGGGAGTGACATTCAGTACTTC. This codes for CSAGQGSDIQYF.

The CDR3 loop reads CASSRGQGVSLGEQYF. The CDR3 region has the DNA TGTGCCAGCAGCAGGGGACAGGGGGTTAGTCTAGGCGAGCAGTACTTC. The rearrangement links TRBV5-4 to TRBJ2-7; 11 bases align to TRBD1. Germline assignment: CDR1 SGHNT and CDR2 YYREEE (reference sequence). With 4 bases clipped from V and 6 bases from J, the junction kept 12 bases outside the gene matches. This CDR3 has 16 amino acids.

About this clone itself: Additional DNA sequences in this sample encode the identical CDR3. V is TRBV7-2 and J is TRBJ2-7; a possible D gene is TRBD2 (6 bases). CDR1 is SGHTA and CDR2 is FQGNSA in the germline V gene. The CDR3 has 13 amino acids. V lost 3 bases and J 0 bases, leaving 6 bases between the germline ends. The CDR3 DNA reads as TGTGCCAGCAGCTTCGGGGGCTCCTACGAGCAGTACTTC. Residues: CASSFGGSYEQYF.

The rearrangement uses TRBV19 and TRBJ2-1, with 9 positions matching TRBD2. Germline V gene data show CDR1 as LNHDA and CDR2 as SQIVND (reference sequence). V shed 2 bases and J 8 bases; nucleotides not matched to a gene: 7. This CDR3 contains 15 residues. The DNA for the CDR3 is TGTGCCAGTAGTATAACCCTAGCGGGATTCGATGAGCAGTTCTTC. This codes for CASSITLAGFDEQFF.

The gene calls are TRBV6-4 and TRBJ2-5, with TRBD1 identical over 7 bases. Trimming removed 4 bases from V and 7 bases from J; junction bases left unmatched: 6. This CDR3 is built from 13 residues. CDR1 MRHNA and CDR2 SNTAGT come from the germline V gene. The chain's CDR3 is CASSAGTAGTQYF. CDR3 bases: TGTGCCAGCAGTGCCGGGACAGCCGGGACCCAGTACTTC.

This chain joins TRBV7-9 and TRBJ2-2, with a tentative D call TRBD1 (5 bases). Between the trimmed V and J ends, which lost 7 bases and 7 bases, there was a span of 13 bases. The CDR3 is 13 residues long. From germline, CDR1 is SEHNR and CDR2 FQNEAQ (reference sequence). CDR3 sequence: CASINSGFGELFF. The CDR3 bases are TGTGCCAGCATCAATTCAGGGTTCGGGGAGCTGTTTTTT.

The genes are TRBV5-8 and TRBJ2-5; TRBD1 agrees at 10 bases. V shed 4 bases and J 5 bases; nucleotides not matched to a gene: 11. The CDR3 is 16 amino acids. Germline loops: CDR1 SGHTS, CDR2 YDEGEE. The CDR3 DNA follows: TGTGCCAGCAGCGCCGGGACAGGGGAGTTTGGGGAGACCCAGTACTTC. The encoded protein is CASSAGTGEFGETQYF.

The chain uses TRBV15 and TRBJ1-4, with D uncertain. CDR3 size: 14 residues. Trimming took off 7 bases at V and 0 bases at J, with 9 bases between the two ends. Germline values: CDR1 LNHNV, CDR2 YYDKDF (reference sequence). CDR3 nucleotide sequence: TGTGCCACCACCGCACCAGCAACTAATGAAAAACTGTTTTTT. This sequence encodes CATTAPATNEKLFF.

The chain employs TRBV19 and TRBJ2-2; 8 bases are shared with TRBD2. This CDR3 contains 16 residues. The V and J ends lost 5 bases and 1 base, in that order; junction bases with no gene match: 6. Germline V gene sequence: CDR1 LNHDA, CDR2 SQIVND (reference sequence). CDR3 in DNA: TGTGCCAGTAGTCTGGGACTAGGGATGAACACCGGGGAGCTGTTTTTT. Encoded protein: CASSLGLGMNTGELFF.

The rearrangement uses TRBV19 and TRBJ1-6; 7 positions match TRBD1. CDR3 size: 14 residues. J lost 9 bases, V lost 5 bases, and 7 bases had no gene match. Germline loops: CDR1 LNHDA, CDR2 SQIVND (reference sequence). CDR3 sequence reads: CASSLQGESSPLHF. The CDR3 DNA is TGTGCCAGTAGTCTCCAGGGGGAGAGTTCACCCCTCCACTTT.

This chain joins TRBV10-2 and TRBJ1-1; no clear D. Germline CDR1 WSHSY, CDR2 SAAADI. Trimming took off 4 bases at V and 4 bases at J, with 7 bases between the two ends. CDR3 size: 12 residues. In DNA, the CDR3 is TGCGCCAGCAGTGGGGGAGGCACTGAAGCTTTCTTT. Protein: CASSGGGTEAFF.

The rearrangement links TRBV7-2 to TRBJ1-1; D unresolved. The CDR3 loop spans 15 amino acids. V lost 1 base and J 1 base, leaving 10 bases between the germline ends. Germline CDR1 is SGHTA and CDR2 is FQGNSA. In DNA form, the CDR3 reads TGTGCCAGCAGCTTAGTGTACACGGGGAACACTGAAGCTTTCTTT. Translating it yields CASSLVYTGNTEAFF.

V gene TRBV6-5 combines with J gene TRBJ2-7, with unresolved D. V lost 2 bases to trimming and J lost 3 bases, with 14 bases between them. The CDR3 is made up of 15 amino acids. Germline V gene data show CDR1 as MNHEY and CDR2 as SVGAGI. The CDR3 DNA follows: TGTGCCAGCAGTTACGGCCCCGACTTGGGCTACGAGCAGTACTTC. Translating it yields CASSYGPDLGYEQYF.

The CDR3: CASSGTGGTEAFF. In nucleotides, the CDR3 is TGCGCCAGCAGTGGGACAGGGGGCACTGAAGCTTTCTTT. The chain links TRBV10-2 to TRBJ1-1; 10 bases are a match to TRBD1. Germline CDR1 reads WSHSY; CDR2 reads SAAADI. The CDR3 contains 13 residues. Trimming took 4 bases from V and 4 from J; bases not matched to a gene: 0.

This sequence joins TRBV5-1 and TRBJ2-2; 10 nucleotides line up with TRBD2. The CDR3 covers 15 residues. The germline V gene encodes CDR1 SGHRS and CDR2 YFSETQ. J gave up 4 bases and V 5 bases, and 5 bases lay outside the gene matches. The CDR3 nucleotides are TGCGCCAGCAGTCCCCTAGCGGGAGCCACCGGGGAGCTGTTTTTT. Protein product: CASSPLAGATGELFF.

The CDR3 DNA reads as TGCGCCAGCAGCCTAGACGGCGGGACCGGGGAGCTGTTTTTT. It codes for CASSLDGGTGELFF. The chain is built from TRBV4-3 and TRBJ2-2, with a possible D match to TRBD2 (5 bases). The germline V and J ends were trimmed by 4 bases and 5 bases, with 11 bases remaining between them. Germline loops: CDR1 LGHNA, CDR2 YSLEER. The CDR3 covers 14 residues.

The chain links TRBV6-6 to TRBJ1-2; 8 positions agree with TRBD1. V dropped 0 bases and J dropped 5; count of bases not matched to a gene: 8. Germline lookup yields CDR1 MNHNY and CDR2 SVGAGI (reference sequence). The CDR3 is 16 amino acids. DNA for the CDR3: TGTGCCAGCAGTTACTCGAGTCAGGGGGCATGGTATGGCTACACCTTC. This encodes CASSYSSQGAWYGYTF.

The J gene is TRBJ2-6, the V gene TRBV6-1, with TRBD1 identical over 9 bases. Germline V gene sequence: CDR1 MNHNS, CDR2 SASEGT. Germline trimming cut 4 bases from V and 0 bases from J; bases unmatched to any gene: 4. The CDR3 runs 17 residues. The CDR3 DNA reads TGTGCCAGCAGTGCCGGGACAGGGAGCTCTGGGGCCAACGTCCTGACTTTC. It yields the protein CASSAGTGSSGANVLTF.

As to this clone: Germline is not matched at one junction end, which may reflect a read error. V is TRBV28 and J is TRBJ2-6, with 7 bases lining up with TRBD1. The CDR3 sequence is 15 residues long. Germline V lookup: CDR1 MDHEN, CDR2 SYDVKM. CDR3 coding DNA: TGTGCCAGCAGCTTAGGGGGCTCTGGGGCCAACGTCCTGGCTTTC. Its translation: CASSLGGSGANVLAF.